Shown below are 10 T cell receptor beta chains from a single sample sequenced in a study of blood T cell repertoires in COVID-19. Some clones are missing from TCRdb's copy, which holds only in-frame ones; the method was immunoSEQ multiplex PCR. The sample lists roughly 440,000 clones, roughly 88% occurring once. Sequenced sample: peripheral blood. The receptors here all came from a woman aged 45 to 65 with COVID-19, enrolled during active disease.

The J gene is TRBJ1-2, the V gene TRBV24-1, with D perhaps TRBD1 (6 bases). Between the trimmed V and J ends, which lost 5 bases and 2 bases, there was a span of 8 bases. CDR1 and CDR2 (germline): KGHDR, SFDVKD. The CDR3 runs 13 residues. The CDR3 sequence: CATSVGQNYGYTF. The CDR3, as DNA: TGTGCCACCAGTGTAGGACAGAACTATGGCTACACCTTC.

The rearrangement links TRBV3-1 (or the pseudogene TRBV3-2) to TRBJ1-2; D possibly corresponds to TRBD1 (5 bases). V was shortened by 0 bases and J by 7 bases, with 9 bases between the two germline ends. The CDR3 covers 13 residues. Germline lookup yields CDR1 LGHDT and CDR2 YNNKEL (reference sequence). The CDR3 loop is CASSQDPRAGYTF. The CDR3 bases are TGTGCCAGCAGCCAAGACCCCAGGGCTGGCTACACCTTC.

CDR3 loop: CSASPRVSEAFF. CDR3 in DNA: TGCAGTGCTAGTCCCAGGGTCTCTGAAGCTTTCTTT. The chain uses TRBV20-1 and TRBJ1-1; perhaps TRBD1 as D (5 bases). The CDR3 sequence is 12 residues long. Trimming shortened V by 3 bases and J by 6 bases, and 11 bases separated the two germline ends. Germline lookup yields CDR1 DFQATT and CDR2 SNEGSKA (reference sequence).

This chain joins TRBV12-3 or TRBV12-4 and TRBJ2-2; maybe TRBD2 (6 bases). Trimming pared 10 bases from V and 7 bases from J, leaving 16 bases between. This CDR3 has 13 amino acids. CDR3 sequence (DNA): TGTGCCACCGGGAGTACGGAGTACGGGGAGCTGTTTTTT. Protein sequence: CATGSTEYGELFF.

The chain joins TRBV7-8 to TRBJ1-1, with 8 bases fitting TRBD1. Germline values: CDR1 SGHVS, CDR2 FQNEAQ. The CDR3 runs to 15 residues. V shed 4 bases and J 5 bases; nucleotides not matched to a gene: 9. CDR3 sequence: CASSSHGQGWTEAFF. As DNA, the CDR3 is TGTGCCAGCAGCTCCCACGGACAGGGCTGGACTGAAGCTTTCTTT.

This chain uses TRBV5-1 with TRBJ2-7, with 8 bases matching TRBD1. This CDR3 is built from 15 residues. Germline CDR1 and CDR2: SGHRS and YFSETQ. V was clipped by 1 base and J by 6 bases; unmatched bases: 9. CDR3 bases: TGCGCCAGCAGCTTGAGCCAGGGGGCAACCGGCGAGCAGTACTTC. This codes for CASSLSQGATGEQYF.

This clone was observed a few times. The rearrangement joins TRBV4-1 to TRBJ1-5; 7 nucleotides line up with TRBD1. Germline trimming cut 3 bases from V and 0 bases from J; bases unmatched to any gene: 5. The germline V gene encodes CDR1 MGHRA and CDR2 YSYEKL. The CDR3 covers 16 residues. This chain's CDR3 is CASSHEGAYSNQPQHF. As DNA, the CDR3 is TGCGCCAGCAGCCATGAGGGGGCATATAGCAATCAGCCCCAGCATTTT.

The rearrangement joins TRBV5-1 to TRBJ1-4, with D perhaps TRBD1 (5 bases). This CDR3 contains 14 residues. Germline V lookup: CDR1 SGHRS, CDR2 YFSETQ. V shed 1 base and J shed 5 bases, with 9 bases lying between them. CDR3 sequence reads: CASSLTGDNEKLFF. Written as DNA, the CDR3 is TGCGCCAGCAGCTTGACAGGTGACAATGAAAAACTGTTTTTT.

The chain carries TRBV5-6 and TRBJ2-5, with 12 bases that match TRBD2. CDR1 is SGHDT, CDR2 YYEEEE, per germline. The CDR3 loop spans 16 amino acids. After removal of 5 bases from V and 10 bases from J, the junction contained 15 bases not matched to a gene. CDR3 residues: CASRHRGLAGPPGQYF. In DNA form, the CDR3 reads TGTGCCAGCAGGCACCGAGGACTAGCGGGGCCCCCGGGCCAGTACTTC.

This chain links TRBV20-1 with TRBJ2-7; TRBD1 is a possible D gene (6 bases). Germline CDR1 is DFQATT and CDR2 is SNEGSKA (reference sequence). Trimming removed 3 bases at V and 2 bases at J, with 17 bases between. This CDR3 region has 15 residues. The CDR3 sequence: CSASKGQTTTYEQYF. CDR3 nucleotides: TGCAGTGCTAGTAAAGGACAGACGACAACCTACGAGCAGTACTTC.